The 4 T cell receptor beta chains listed next were all sequenced from one sample in a study of cytomegalovirus exposure and HLA in healthy donors. PCR was performed using 60 Vbeta and 13 Jbeta primers. Measured with immunoSEQ multiplex PCR; TCRdb has only the in-frame clones, and not every one. The sample has approximately 150,000 clones; approximately 82% are singletons. What was sequenced was PBMCs. Receptors originate from a man younger than 35 in good health and CMV-seropositive.

This sequence joins TRBV28 and TRBJ2-7, with 10 positions matching TRBD1. Trimming at V came to 5 bases and at J to 7 bases, leaving 5 bases not matched to a gene. There are 13 residues in the CDR3. Germline-derived CDR1 and CDR2 are MDHEN and SYDVKM. CDR3 loop: CASSPDRGLEQYF. Written as DNA, the CDR3 is TGTGCCAGCAGTCCAGACAGGGGGCTTGAGCAGTACTTC. Supplemented by reference TRBV28 and TRBJ2-7, the full variable domain reads DVKVTQSSRYLVKRTGEKVFLECVQDMDHENMFWYRQDPGLGLRLIYFSYDVKMKEKGDIPEGYSVSREKKERFSLILESASTNQTSMYLCASSPDRGLEQYFGPGTRLTVT.

This sequence joins TRBV29-1 and TRBJ1-1; tentative D call: TRBD1 (5 bases). Trimming stripped 1 base from V and 7 bases from J, with 16 bases between. The germline V gene encodes CDR1 SQVTM and CDR2 ANQGSEA. This CDR3 has 14 residues. CDR3 bases: TGCAGCGTTGAAGGATACGGGGGGGAAATTGAAGCTTTCTTT. Its translation: CSVEGYGGEIEAFF.

The CDR3 DNA is TGTGCCTGGAGTGTGGACAGCGGGAGCGATACGCAGTATTTT. Translating it yields CAWSVDSGSDTQYF. J is TRBJ2-3 and V is TRBV30; 8 positions agree with TRBD2. V lost 0 bases, J lost 6 bases, and 5 bases stayed unmatched. The CDR3 is 14 residues long. CDR1 GTSNPN and CDR2 SVGIG come from the germline V gene (reference sequence).

The V and J genes are TRBV9 and TRBJ2-7; no definite D call. From germline, CDR1 is SGDLS and CDR2 YYNGEE. V was clipped by 0 bases and J by 3 bases, with 10 bases between them. The CDR3 contains 14 residues. CDR3 DNA sequence: TGTGCCAGCAGCGTAGATGAGGAATTCTACGAGCAGTACTTC. This encodes CASSVDEEFYEQYF.